This TCR beta chain was identified in a study of Ad26.COV2.S vaccination and SARS-CoV-2 variants. On the study more broadly: Administration of Ad26.COV2.S was intramuscular, either once or twice 56 days apart. Study-wide points: The authors reported substantial breadth in spike-specific CD8+ and CD4+ T cell responses after vaccination. Placebo recipients and vaccine recipients were similar in non-spike TCR breadth. Greater spike-specific TCR breadth was seen in vaccine recipients than in placebo recipients.

The CDR3 contains 13 residues. Germline V gene sequence: CDR1 SNHLY, CDR2 FYNNEI. V lost 0 bases to trimming and J lost 3 bases, with 5 bases between them. Treatment defined: 15 to 20 received Ad26.COV2.S at low or high dose, single or two shots; a few received placebo; per-sample allocation not given. Vaccine and placebo recipients were sampled on day 63 after the first injection. As for this clone: What it recognizes is unknown.

The method was immunoSEQ multiplex PCR; TCRdb's version includes in-frame clones alone and lacks a portion of them. This sample has around 500,000 clones, with 70% to 90% found just once. This chain links TRBV2 with TRBJ1-2, with D hard to call. The receptor's source is a person between 18 and 60 years old who received the Ad26.COV2.S COVID-19 vaccine or a placebo. The sample here was peripheral blood, taken in a trial of Ad26.COV2.S vaccine versus placebo. Here the CDR3 DNA reads TGTGCCAGCAGTGAAGCGCGGGACTATGGCTACACCTTC. Its protein product is CASSEARDYGYTF.